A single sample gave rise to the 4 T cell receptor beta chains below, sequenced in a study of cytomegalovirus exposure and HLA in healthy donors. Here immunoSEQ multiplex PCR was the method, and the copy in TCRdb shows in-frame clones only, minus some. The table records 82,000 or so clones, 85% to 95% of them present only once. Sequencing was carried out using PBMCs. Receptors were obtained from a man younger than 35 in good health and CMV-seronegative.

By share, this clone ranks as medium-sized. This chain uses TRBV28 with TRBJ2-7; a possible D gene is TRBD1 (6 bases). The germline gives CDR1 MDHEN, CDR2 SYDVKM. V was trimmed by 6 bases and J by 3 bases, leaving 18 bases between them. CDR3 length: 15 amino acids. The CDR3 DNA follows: TGTGCCAGCAGACCGGACAGCAGTAGATACTACGAGCAGTACTTC. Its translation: CASRPDSSRYYEQYF.

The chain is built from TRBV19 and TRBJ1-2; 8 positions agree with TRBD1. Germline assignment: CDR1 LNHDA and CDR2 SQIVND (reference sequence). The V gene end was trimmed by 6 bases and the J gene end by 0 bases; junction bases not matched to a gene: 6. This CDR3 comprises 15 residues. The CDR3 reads CASRSDRVSNYGYTF. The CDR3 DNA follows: TGTGCCAGTAGGTCGGACAGGGTATCTAACTATGGCTACACCTTC. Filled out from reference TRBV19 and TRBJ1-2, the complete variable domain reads DGGITQSPKYLFRKEGQNVTLSCEQNLNHDAMYWYRQDPGQGLRLIYYSQIVNDFQKGDIAEGYSVSREKKESFPLTVTSAQKNPTAFYLCASRSDRVSNYGYTFGSGTRLTVV.

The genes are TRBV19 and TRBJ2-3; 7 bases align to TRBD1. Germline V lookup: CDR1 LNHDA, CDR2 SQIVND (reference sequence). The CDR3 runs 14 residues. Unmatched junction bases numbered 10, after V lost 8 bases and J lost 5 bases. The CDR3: CASRRGTAQDTQYF. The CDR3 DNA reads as TGTGCCAGTCGAAGGGGGACAGCCCAAGATACGCAGTATTTT.

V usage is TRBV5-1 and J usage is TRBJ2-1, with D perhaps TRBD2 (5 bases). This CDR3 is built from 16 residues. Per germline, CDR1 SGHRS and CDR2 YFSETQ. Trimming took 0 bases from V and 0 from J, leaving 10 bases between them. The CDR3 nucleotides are TGCGCCAGCAGCTTGGATCGGGGAAGCTCCTACAATGAGCAGTTCTTC. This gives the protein CASSLDRGSSYNEQFF. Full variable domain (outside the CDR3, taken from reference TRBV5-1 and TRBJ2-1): KAGVTQTPRYLIKTRGQQVTLSCSPISGHRSVSWYQQTPGQGLQFLFEYFSETQRNKGNFPGRFSGRQFSNSRSEMNVSTLELGDSALYLCASSLDRGSSYNEQFFGPGTRLTVL.